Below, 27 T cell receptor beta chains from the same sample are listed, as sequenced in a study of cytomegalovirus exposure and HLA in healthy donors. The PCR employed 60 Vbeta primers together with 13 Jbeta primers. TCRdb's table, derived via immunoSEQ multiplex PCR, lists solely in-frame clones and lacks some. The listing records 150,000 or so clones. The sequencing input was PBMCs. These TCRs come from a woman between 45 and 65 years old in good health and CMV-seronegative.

The CDR3: CASSAPGLAGEAGEQFF. The CDR3, as DNA: TGTGCCAGCAGTGCACCGGGACTAGCGGGGGAGGCCGGTGAGCAGTTCTTC. This rearrangement joins TRBV9 to TRBJ2-1; 14 nucleotides align to TRBD2. Germline V gene data show CDR1 as SGDLS and CDR2 as YYNGEE. Unmatched junction bases numbered 13, after V lost 5 bases and J lost 9 bases. CDR3 size: 17 residues.

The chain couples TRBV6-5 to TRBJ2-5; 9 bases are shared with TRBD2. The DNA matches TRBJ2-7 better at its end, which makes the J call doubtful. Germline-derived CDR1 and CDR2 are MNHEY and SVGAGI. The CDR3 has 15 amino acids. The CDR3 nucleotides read TGTGCCAGCAGTGCAAGCGGGGGGATGACCTACGAGCAGTACTTC. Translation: CASSASGGMTYEQYF.

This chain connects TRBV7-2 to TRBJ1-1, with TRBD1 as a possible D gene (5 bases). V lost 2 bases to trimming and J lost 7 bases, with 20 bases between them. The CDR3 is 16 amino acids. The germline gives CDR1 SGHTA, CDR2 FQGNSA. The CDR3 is CASSLNAPTAIDEAFF. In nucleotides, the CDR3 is TGTGCCAGCAGCTTAAACGCCCCGACAGCCATAGATGAAGCTTTCTTT.

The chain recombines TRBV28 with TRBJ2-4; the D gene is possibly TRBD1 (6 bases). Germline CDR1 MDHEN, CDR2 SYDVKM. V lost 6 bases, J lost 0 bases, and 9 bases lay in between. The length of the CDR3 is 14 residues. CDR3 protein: CASRKTGAKNIQYF. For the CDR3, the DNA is TGTGCCAGCAGGAAGACAGGAGCCAAAAACATTCAGTACTTC.

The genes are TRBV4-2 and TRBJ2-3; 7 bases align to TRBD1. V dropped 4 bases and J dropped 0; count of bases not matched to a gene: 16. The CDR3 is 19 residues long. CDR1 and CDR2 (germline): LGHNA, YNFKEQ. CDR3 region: CASSRGTAPEESSTDTQYF. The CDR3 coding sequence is TGTGCCAGCAGCCGAGGGACAGCTCCCGAAGAGTCTAGCACAGATACGCAGTATTTT.

CDR3 sequence: CASSLLAGGADTQYF. For the CDR3, the DNA is TGTGCCAGCAGCTTGCTAGCGGGGGGTGCAGATACGCAGTATTTT. The genes are TRBV5-4 and TRBJ2-3, with 11 bases fitting TRBD2. This CDR3 spans 15 amino acids. CDR1 and CDR2 (germline): SGHNT, YYREEE (reference sequence). Losses at the gene ends were 1 base for V and 4 bases for J; bases not matched to a gene: 2.

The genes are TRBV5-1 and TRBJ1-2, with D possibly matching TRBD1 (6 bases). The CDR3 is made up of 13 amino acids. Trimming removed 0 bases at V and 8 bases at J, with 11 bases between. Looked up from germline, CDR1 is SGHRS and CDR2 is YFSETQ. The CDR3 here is CASSLEQGGGYTF. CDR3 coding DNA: TGCGCCAGCAGCTTGGAACAGGGAGGGGGCTACACCTTC. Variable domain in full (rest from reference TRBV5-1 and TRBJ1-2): KAGVTQTPRYLIKTRGQQVTLSCSPISGHRSVSWYQQTPGQGLQFLFEYFSETQRNKGNFPGRFSGRQFSNSRSEMNVSTLELGDSALYLCASSLEQGGGYTFGSGTRLTVV.

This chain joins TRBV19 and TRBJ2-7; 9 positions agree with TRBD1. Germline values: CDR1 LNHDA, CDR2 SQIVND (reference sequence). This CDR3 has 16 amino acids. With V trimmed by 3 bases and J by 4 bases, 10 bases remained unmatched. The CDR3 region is CASSISSGTGPYEQYF. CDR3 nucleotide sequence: TGTGCCAGTAGTATTTCCTCCGGGACAGGGCCTTACGAGCAGTACTTC.

The CDR3 reads CASSPLDRTSVEQYF. CDR3 sequence (DNA): TGTGCCAGCAGCCCGCTCGACAGAACCTCCGTCGAGCAGTACTTC. The V gene is TRBV25-1, the J gene TRBJ2-7, with a weak D call TRBD1 (5 bases). The CDR3 totals 15 residues. V lost 6 bases, J lost 6 bases, and 21 bases lay in between. Germline V gene sequence: CDR1 MGHDK, CDR2 SYGVNS.

CDR3 protein: CSVSLGTSRNEKLFF. As DNA, the CDR3 is TGCAGCGTTTCGTTGGGGACATCCCGTAATGAAAAACTGTTTTTT. The chain links TRBV29-1 to TRBJ1-4, with TRBD1 as a possible D gene (6 bases). This CDR3 has 15 residues. Germline-derived CDR1 and CDR2 are SQVTM and ANQGSEA. V lost 5 bases to trimming and J lost 4 bases, with 17 bases between them.

CDR3 sequence reads: CASTSAERPGGTEAFF. The CDR3 DNA reads TGTGCCAGCACTTCGGCCGAGCGGCCGGGGGGCACTGAAGCTTTCTTT. V and J are TRBV11-2 and TRBJ1-1, with D possibly TRBD1 on 5 matching bases. Germline lookup yields CDR1 SGHAT and CDR2 FQNNGV. Between the trimmed V and J ends, which lost 7 bases and 4 bases, there was a span of 22 bases. The CDR3 has 16 residues.

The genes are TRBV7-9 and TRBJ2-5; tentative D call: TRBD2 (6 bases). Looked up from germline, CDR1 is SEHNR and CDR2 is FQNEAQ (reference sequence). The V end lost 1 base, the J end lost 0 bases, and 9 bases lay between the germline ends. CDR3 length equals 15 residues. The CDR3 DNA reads TGTGCCAGCAGCTTAGTTGGGACTCACCAAGAGACCCAGTACTTC. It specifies CASSLVGTHQETQYF.

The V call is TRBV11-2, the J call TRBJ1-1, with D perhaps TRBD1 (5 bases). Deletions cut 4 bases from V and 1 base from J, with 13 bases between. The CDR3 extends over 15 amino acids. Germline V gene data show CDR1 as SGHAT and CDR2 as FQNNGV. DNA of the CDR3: TGTGCCAGCAGCTCCGGACACCTAGGGAACACTGAAGCTTTCTTT. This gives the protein CASSSGHLGNTEAFF.

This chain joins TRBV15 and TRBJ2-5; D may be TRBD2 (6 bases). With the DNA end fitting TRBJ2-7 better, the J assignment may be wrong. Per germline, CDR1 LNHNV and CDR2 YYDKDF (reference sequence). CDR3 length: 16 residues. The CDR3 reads CATSRDRLVISYEQYF. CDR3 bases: TGTGCCACCAGCAGAGATCGACTAGTTATCTCCTACGAGCAGTACTTC.

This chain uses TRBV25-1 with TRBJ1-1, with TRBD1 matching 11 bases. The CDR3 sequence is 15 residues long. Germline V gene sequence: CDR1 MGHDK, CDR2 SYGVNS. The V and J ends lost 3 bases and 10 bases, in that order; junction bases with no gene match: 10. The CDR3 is CASSELGTGGSVAFF. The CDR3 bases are TGTGCCAGCAGTGAGCTTGGGACAGGGGGATCTGTAGCTTTCTTT.

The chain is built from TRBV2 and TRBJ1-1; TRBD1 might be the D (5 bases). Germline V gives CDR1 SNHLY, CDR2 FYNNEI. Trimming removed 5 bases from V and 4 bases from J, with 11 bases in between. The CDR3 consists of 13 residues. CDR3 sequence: CASSSQVGTEAFF. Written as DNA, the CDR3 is TGTGCCAGCAGTTCACAGGTCGGCACTGAAGCTTTCTTT. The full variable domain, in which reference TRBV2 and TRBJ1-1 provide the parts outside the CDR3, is EPEVTQTPSHQVTQMGQEVILRCVPISNHLYFYWYRQILGQKVEFLVSFYNNEISEKSEIFDDQFSVERPDGSNFTLKIRSTKLEDSAMYFCASSSQVGTEAFFGQGTRLTVV.

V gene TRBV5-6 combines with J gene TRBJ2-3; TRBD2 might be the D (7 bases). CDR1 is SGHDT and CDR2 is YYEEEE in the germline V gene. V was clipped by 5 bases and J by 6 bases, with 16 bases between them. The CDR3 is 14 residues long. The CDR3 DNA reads TGTGCCAGCAGGGTGGCGGGGGCAGGTGATACGCAGTATTTT. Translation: CASRVAGAGDTQYF.

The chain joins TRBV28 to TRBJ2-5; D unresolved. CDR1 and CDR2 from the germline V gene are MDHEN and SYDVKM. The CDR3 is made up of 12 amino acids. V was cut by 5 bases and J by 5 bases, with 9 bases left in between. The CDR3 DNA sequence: TGTGCCAGCAGTGTGACTGGGGAGACCCAGTACTTC. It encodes CASSVTGETQYF.

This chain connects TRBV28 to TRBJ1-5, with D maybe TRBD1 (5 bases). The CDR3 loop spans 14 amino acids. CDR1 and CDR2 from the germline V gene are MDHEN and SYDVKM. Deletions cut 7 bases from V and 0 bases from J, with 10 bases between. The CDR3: CASISGYSNQPQHF. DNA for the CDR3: TGTGCCAGCATATCAGGGTATAGCAATCAGCCCCAGCATTTT.

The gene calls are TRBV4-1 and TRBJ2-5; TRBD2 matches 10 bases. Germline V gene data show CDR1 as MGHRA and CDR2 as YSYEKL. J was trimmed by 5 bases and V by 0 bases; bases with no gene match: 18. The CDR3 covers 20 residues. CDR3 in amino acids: CASSQDGGHSGRLGRETQYF. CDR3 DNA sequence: TGCGCCAGCAGCCAAGACGGAGGACATAGCGGGAGGTTGGGGAGGGAGACCCAGTACTTC.

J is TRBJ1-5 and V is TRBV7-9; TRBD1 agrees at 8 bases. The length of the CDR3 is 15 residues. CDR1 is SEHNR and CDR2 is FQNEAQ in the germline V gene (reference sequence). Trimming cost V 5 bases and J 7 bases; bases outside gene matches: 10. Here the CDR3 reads CASSKDRAGEQPQHF. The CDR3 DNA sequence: TGTGCCAGCAGCAAGGACAGGGCAGGGGAACAGCCCCAGCATTTT.

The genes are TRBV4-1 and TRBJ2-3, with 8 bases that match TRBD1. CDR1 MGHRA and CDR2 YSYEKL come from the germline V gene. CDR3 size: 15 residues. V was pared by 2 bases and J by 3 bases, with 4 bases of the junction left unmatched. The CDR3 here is CASSQMDRETDTQYF. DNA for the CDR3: TGCGCCAGCAGCCAAATGGACAGGGAAACAGATACGCAGTATTTT.

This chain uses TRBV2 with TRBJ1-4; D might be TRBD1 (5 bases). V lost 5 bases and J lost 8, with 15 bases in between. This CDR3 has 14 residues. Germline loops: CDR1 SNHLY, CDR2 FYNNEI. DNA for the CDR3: TGTGCCAGCAGTCCGGGAGGGGCGGGGGAAAAACTGTTTTTT. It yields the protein CASSPGGAGEKLFF.

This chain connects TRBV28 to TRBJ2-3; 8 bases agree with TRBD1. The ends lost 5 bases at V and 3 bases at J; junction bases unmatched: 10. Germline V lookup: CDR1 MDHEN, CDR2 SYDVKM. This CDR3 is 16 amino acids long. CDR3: CASSLFSGGGTDTQYF. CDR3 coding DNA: TGTGCCAGCAGTCTATTTTCAGGGGGCGGAACAGATACGCAGTATTTT.

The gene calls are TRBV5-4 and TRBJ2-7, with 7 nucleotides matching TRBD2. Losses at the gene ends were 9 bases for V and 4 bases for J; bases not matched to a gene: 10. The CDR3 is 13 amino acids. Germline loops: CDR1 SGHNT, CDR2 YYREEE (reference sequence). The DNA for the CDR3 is TGTGCCATAACGACAGCGGGGAAATACGAGCAGTACTTC. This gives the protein CAITTAGKYEQYF.

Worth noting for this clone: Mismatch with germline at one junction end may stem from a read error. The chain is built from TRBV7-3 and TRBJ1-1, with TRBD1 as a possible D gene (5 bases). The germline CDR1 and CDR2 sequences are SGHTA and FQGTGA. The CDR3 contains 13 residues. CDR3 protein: CDSSSARGSEAFF. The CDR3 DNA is TGTGACAGCAGCTCTGCAAGGGGATCTGAAGCTTTCTTT.

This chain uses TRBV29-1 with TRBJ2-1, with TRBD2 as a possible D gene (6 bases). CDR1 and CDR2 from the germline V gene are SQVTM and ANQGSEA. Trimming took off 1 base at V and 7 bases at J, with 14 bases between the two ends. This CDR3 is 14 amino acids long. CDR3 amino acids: CSVEVRDLWNEQFF. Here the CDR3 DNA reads TGCAGCGTTGAAGTCAGGGACTTATGGAATGAGCAGTTCTTC.